What follows are 25 T cell receptor beta chains derived from one specimen sequenced in a study of blood T cell repertoires in COVID-19. Produced via immunoSEQ multiplex PCR; TCRdb's table is partial and in-frame only. Of roughly 500,000 clones listed, roughly nine tenths are singletons. Sequences were obtained from PBMCs or T cells enriched from blood (not recorded which). Every receptor here comes from an older woman who had recovered from COVID-19.

This clone was detected once. This rearrangement joins TRBV6-4 to TRBJ1-2, with 7 bases matching TRBD1. Trimming cost V 2 bases and J 7 bases; bases outside gene matches: 4. The germline gives CDR1 MRHNA, CDR2 SNTAGT. The CDR3 spans 13 residues. CDR3 sequence: CASSDEGASGYTF. CDR3 nucleotides: TGTGCCAGCAGTGACGAGGGGGCGTCTGGCTACACCTTC.

V is TRBV13 and J is TRBJ1-2; TRBD1 matches 8 bases. From germline, CDR1 is PRHDT and CDR2 FYEKMQ (reference sequence). J was trimmed by 8 bases and V by 0 bases; bases with no gene match: 11. This CDR3 is built from 16 residues. The chain's CDR3 is CASSLGGGTGREGYTF. The CDR3 bases are TGTGCCAGCAGCTTAGGGGGCGGGACAGGAAGAGAAGGCTACACCTTC.

This chain joins TRBV4-1 and TRBJ1-2; 7 nucleotides agree with TRBD1. With V trimmed by 0 bases and J by 4 bases, 8 bases remained unmatched. The CDR3 is 16 amino acids. Per the germline V gene, CDR1 is MGHRA and CDR2 is YSYEKL. CDR3: CASSQDRPTGIYGYTF. The CDR3 region has the DNA TGCGCCAGCAGCCAAGATCGGCCGACAGGGATCTATGGCTACACCTTC.

V gene TRBV5-1 combines with J gene TRBJ2-5, with 9 nucleotides matching TRBD1. Germline CDR1 is SGHRS and CDR2 is YFSETQ. The CDR3 loop spans 15 amino acids. The trim removed 1 base at V and 5 bases at J, leaving 6 bases unmatched. The CDR3 DNA sequence: TGCGCCAGCAGCTTGTCCCGGGACAGGGTTGAGACCCAGTACTTC. Translated, it gives CASSLSRDRVETQYF.

The CDR3 protein is CASSLIGGVGNQPQHF. CDR3 nucleotides: TGTGCCAGCAGTTTAATCGGGGGTGTAGGCAATCAGCCCCAGCATTTT. The chain employs TRBV27 and TRBJ1-5; the D gene is possibly TRBD1 (5 bases). The CDR3 totals 16 residues. The V end lost 2 bases, the J end lost 2 bases, and 13 bases lay between the germline ends. Germline CDR1 reads MNHEY; CDR2 reads SMNVEV (reference sequence).

The chain uses TRBV6-1 and TRBJ1-4; D unresolved. Germline loops: CDR1 MNHNS, CDR2 SASEGT. V lost 2 bases to trimming and J lost 4 bases, with 11 bases between them. The CDR3 contains 15 residues. DNA of the CDR3: TGTGCCAGCAGTGAAATGGGCCAGATTAATGAAAAACTGTTTTTT. This encodes CASSEMGQINEKLFF.

The rearrangement links TRBV2 to TRBJ1-5; D is perhaps TRBD1 (6 bases). CDR1 is SNHLY, CDR2 FYNNEI, per germline. Deletions cut 6 bases from V and 0 bases from J, with 9 bases between. The CDR3 spans 14 residues. CDR3 loop: CASRGTFSNQPQHF. DNA for the CDR3: TGTGCCAGCAGGGGGACATTTAGCAATCAGCCCCAGCATTTT.

The chain employs TRBV19 and TRBJ2-3, with D perhaps TRBD2 (5 bases). CDR1 is LNHDA and CDR2 is SQIVND in the germline V gene (reference sequence). Trimming removed 9 bases from V and 4 bases from J, with 14 bases in between. This CDR3 region has 13 residues. The CDR3: CASRRSAADTQYF. As DNA, the CDR3 is TGTGCCAGCCGGAGGAGCGCCGCAGATACGCAGTATTTT.

For the CDR3, the DNA is TGTGCCAGCAGCGTATTACCGGGACTAGGAGGAGAGACCCAGTACTTC. Its translation is CASSVLPGLGGETQYF. The gene calls are TRBV9 and TRBJ2-5; 8 nucleotides agree with TRBD2. With V trimmed by 1 base and J by 4 bases, 9 bases remained unmatched. CDR3 size: 16 residues. Looked up from germline, CDR1 is SGDLS and CDR2 is YYNGEE.

The V gene is TRBV28, the J gene TRBJ2-7; TRBD2 matches at 7 bases. CDR1 MDHEN and CDR2 SYDVKM come from the germline V gene. The CDR3 contains 15 residues. With 3 bases clipped from V and 5 bases from J, the junction kept 10 bases outside the gene matches. The CDR3 protein is CASSFYRPGGHEQYV. DNA for the CDR3: TGTGCCAGCAGTTTCTACCGTCCGGGGGGACACGAGCAGTACGTC.

As to this clone: Other DNA sequences in the sample encode the same CDR3. The J gene is TRBJ1-4, the V gene TRBV9, with TRBD1 matching over 7 bases. This CDR3 has 15 residues. Germline CDR1 SGDLS, CDR2 YYNGEE. After removal of 1 base from V and 0 bases from J, the junction contained 0 bases not matched to a gene. Written as DNA, the CDR3 is TGTGCCAGCAGCGTACAGGGGGCAACTAATGAAAAACTGTTTTTT. As protein: CASSVQGATNEKLFF.

The genes are TRBV25-1 and TRBJ2-5, with TRBD1 identical over 9 bases. Germline V gene sequence: CDR1 MGHDK, CDR2 SYGVNS. The V gene end was trimmed by 3 bases and the J gene end by 3 bases; junction bases not matched to a gene: 8. The CDR3 loop spans 16 amino acids. CDR3 loop: CASSDYRTGVEETQYF. The CDR3 region has the DNA TGTGCCAGCAGTGATTATCGGACAGGGGTGGAAGAGACCCAGTACTTC.

This chain links TRBV15 with TRBJ2-3; D may be TRBD1 (5 bases). Germline lookup yields CDR1 LNHNV and CDR2 YYDKDF (reference sequence). The CDR3 has 15 amino acids. Deletions cut 0 bases from V and 6 bases from J, with 13 bases between. CDR3 sequence: CATSRDVSPGDTQYF. As DNA, the CDR3 is TGTGCCACCAGCAGAGATGTCAGCCCAGGGGATACGCAGTATTTT.

The chain employs TRBV13 and TRBJ2-3; D possibly corresponds to TRBD1 (5 bases). This CDR3 spans 15 amino acids. V lost 0 bases and J lost 0, with 7 bases in between. The germline V gene encodes CDR1 PRHDT and CDR2 FYEKMQ (reference sequence). The CDR3 here is CASSLGWGSTDTQYF. CDR3 bases: TGTGCCAGCAGCTTAGGTTGGGGCAGCACAGATACGCAGTATTTT.

The gene calls are TRBV19 and TRBJ2-3, with 13 bases identical to TRBD2. CDR3 size: 16 residues. CDR1 LNHDA and CDR2 SQIVND come from the germline V gene (reference sequence). V lost 6 bases to trimming and J lost 3 bases; unmatched junction nucleotides: 6. This CDR3 reads CASSRLAGGITDTQYF. As DNA, the CDR3 is TGTGCCAGTAGCAGACTAGCGGGGGGAATTACAGATACGCAGTATTTT.

This sequence joins TRBV5-1 and TRBJ1-4; tentatively, D is TRBD1 (6 bases). The CDR3 loop spans 16 amino acids. Germline CDR1 SGHRS, CDR2 YFSETQ. V was cut by 0 bases and J by 0 bases, with 9 bases left in between. CDR3 coding DNA: TGCGCCAGCAGCTTGGTTTCAGGGGCAACTAATGAAAAACTGTTTTTT. Protein: CASSLVSGATNEKLFF.

The gene calls are TRBV19 and TRBJ1-1; D call uncertain. Germline loops: CDR1 LNHDA, CDR2 SQIVND (reference sequence). Trimming stripped 3 bases from V and 1 base from J, with 12 bases between. The CDR3 runs to 15 residues. In DNA form, the CDR3 reads TGTGCCAGTAGTATTCTTCCCTCCCCGAACACTGAAGCTTTCTTT. It translates to CASSILPSPNTEAFF.

The rearrangement links TRBV19 to TRBJ1-5; TRBD1 might be the D (5 bases). CDR3 length: 15 residues. The ends were cut back, 0 bases at V and 2 bases at J, with 8 bases in the middle. CDR1 and CDR2 (germline): LNHDA, SQIVND (reference sequence). The CDR3 nucleotides are TGTGCCAGTAGTATAGACGGGGGTGGCAATCAGCCCCAGCATTTT. Residues: CASSIDGGGNQPQHF.

The V gene is TRBV11-2, the J gene TRBJ2-2, with 14 positions matching TRBD2. The CDR3 consists of 16 residues. The J segment lost 5 bases and the V segment lost 6 bases, leaving 5 bases of the junction unmatched. Germline CDR1 is SGHAT and CDR2 is FQNNGV. The DNA of the CDR3 is TGTGCCAGCAGACGACTAGCGGGGGGGCAAACCGGGGAGCTGTTTTTT. It translates to CASRRLAGGQTGELFF.

The chain carries TRBV6-5 and TRBJ1-1, with 9 bases matching TRBD1. Losses at the gene ends were 5 bases for V and 6 bases for J; bases not matched to a gene: 7. CDR1 MNHEY and CDR2 SVGAGI come from the germline V gene. The CDR3 consists of 14 residues. In nucleotides, the CDR3 is TGTGCCAGCAGTAGCCCCGGACAGGGGCCTGAAGCTTTCTTT. This gives the protein CASSSPGQGPEAFF.

The chain carries TRBV19 and TRBJ2-2, with TRBD1 matching over 10 bases. The CDR3 loop spans 16 amino acids. The V segment lost 5 bases and the J segment 5 bases; nucleotides outside the gene matches: 8. The germline gives CDR1 LNHDA, CDR2 SQIVND (reference sequence). CDR3 residues: CASSDRGRVRTGELFF. The CDR3 nucleotides read TGTGCCAGTAGTGACAGGGGGCGCGTAAGGACCGGGGAGCTGTTTTTT.

The J gene is TRBJ1-5, the V gene TRBV6-5, with 9 bases identical to TRBD1. V trimming: 4 bases; J trimming: 5 bases; junction bases outside the gene matches: 6. Germline V gene data show CDR1 as MNHEY and CDR2 as SVGAGI. The CDR3 extends over 15 amino acids. DNA for the CDR3: TGTGCCAGCAGTTTTTCGGACAGGGGCGATCAGCCCCAGCATTTT. It encodes CASSFSDRGDQPQHF.

The rearrangement uses TRBV9 and TRBJ1-2; D gene unclear. The germline V gene encodes CDR1 SGDLS and CDR2 YYNGEE. CDR3 length equals 13 residues. The V end lost 0 bases, the J end lost 5 bases, and 8 bases lay between the germline ends. The CDR3 DNA sequence: TGTGCCAGCAGCGTAGACGGGTCGTATGGCTACACCTTC. Its protein product is CASSVDGSYGYTF.

The chain is built from TRBV25-1 and TRBJ2-1, with 7 bases that match TRBD1. The length of the CDR3 is 15 residues. V was pared by 2 bases and J by 7 bases, with 8 bases of the junction left unmatched. Germline values: CDR1 MGHDK, CDR2 SYGVNS. CDR3 sequence (DNA): TGTGCCAGCAGTGAACCGCGGCCACAGGGGAATGAGCAGTTCTTC. It is translated as CASSEPRPQGNEQFF.

In this sample, this clone turned up a few times. The genes are TRBV5-1 and TRBJ2-6, with TRBD2 as a possible D gene (6 bases). Germline CDR1 is SGHRS and CDR2 is YFSETQ. Trimming left V 4 bases short and J 4 bases short, with 15 bases between. The CDR3 length is 16 residues. CDR3 residues: CASSLEAGPGANVLTF. The CDR3 nucleotides are TGCGCCAGCAGCCTTGAGGCGGGGCCAGGGGCCAACGTCCTGACTTTC. Using reference TRBV5-1 and TRBJ2-6 for the parts outside the CDR3, the full variable domain is KAGVTQTPRYLIKTRGQQVTLSCSPISGHRSVSWYQQTPGQGLQFLFEYFSETQRNKGNFPGRFSGRQFSNSRSEMNVSTLELGDSALYLCASSLEAGPGANVLTFGAGSRLTVL.